This T cell receptor (beta chain) was identified in a study of T cell responses to AZD1222 COVID-19 vaccine. Study-level points and caveats: Spike was spanned by vaccine-associated CD4 TCRs, which were dominant at 160-218 and 743-854. Repertoire samples came only from after the peak T cell response. Donors, mostly white British, included more females; clonal diversity was possibly underestimated.

On this clone itself: Its antigen is unidentified.

This CDR3 region has 14 residues. Germline CDR1 reads SNHLY; CDR2 reads FYNNEI. V lost 5 bases and J lost 4, with 14 bases in between. Clones were sequenced by immunoSEQ multiplex PCR, and TCRdb holds only the in-frame ones, with some missing. The repertoire holds around 89,000 clones, with about nine tenths as singletons. This TCR was sampled from an adult in good health. The sequences come from peripheral blood, collected on day 0 of AZD1222 vaccination. This chain links TRBV2 with TRBJ1-2; D is perhaps TRBD1 (6 bases). The CDR3, as DNA: TGTGCCAGCAGTCAGGAAGGGGGAGGCTATGGCTACACCTTC. The encoded protein is CASSQEGGGYGYTF.